The next 30 T cell receptor beta chains were all read from a single sample in a study of blood T cells in healthy people across ages. A second 7 to 11 cycle PCR used barcoded and J-beta primers. TCRdb independently ran MiXCR on the 5' RACE reads; one entry per CDR3 protein. The data hold roughly 1.6 million distinct CDR3 sequences, with about 32% observed a single time. Sequencing was carried out using blood. All receptors come from a woman in her 30s in good health.

This clonotype turned up a few times. The chain joins TRBV30 to TRBJ1-1; weak D call: TRBD1 (5 bases). CDR1 is GTSNPN and CDR2 is SVGIG in the germline V gene (reference sequence). V gave up 5 bases and J gave up 5 bases, with 15 bases separating them. This CDR3 spans 13 amino acids. The CDR3 bases are TGTGCCTGGGCGCAGGGCCGATTGACTGAAGCTTTCTTT. Translated, it gives CAWAQGRLTEAFF.

This chain links TRBV6-4 with TRBJ2-3; 7 nucleotides agree with TRBD2. CDR1 is MRHNA, CDR2 SNTAGT, per germline. The J segment lost 1 base and the V segment lost 8 bases, leaving 9 bases of the junction unmatched. The CDR3 length is 15 residues. The CDR3 protein is CASRTGLAGTDTQYF. The CDR3 region has the DNA TGTGCCAGCCGAACTGGGCTAGCGGGCACAGATACGCAGTATTTT.

This clonotype showed up just a few times. V usage is TRBV4-1 and J usage is TRBJ2-3, with 9 bases aligning to TRBD1. Germline V CDR1 and CDR2: MGHRA, YSYEKL. Trimming took 4 bases from V and 4 from J; bases not matched to a gene: 6. There are 15 residues in the CDR3. This CDR3 reads CASSLGTGSADTQYF. The CDR3 DNA sequence: TGCGCCAGCAGCCTGGGGACAGGGAGCGCAGATACGCAGTATTTT.

To note about this clonotype: A much larger clonotype is one base distant, so this may be a read error. The chain is built from TRBV29-1 and TRBJ2-7; 7 positions match TRBD2. CDR3 length equals 13 residues. CDR1 is SQVTM, CDR2 ANQGSEA, per germline. CDR3 nucleotides: TGCGGCGTTGGGGTAGCGGGCCGCTACGAGCAGTACTTC. It codes for CGVGVAGRYEQYF.

A few counts support this clonotype. V gene TRBV27 combines with J gene TRBJ2-7; maybe TRBD2 (5 bases). The CDR3 is 14 residues long. Germline V gene lookup returns CDR1 MNHEY and CDR2 SMNVEV (reference sequence). V lost 5 bases and J 6 bases, leaving 17 bases between the germline ends. The CDR3: CASSPSWEGPEQYF. As DNA, the CDR3 is TGTGCCAGCAGTCCTAGCTGGGAAGGGCCCGAGCAGTACTTC.

This sequence joins TRBV5-4 and TRBJ1-1; no reliable D call. Germline values: CDR1 SGHNT, CDR2 YYREEE (reference sequence). CDR3 length: 12 residues. Trimming took 0 bases from V and 10 from J, leaving 10 bases between them. The CDR3 bases are TGTGCCAGCAGCTTGGATGGGTCTCGAGCTTTCTTT. Its translation is CASSLDGSRAFF.

The chain has TRBV27 and TRBJ1-5; 7 bases agree with TRBD1. The V and J ends lost 5 bases and 4 bases, in that order; junction bases with no gene match: 11. The germline CDR1 and CDR2 sequences are MNHEY and SMNVEV (reference sequence). This CDR3 contains 16 residues. This CDR3 reads CASSLYGTALNQPQHF. The CDR3 coding sequence is TGTGCCAGCAGTCTATATGGGACAGCCCTTAATCAGCCCCAGCATTTT.

This chain connects TRBV5-8 to TRBJ2-5, with D possibly TRBD2 on 7 matching bases. Germline CDR1 is SGHTS and CDR2 is YDEGEE. V was clipped by 4 bases and J by 5 bases, with 15 bases between them. The CDR3 is 14 amino acids. CDR3 bases: TGTGCCAGCAGCGTCCCCCGGGGGGCGGAGACCCAGTACTTC. Translation gives CASSVPRGAETQYF.

Only a few counts were recorded for this clonotype. The rearrangement links TRBV27 to TRBJ2-7; possibly TRBD2 for D (7 bases). Trimming removed 10 bases from V and 2 bases from J, with 12 bases in between. The CDR3 consists of 12 residues. CDR1 is MNHEY and CDR2 is SMNVEV in the germline V gene (reference sequence). CDR3 nucleotides: TGTGCCACGAGGGGGGGGCCCTACGAGCAGTACTTC. Translation: CATRGGPYEQYF.

The sample holds a few counts of this clonotype. V and J are TRBV7-9 and TRBJ2-1, with 7 bases matching TRBD2. J gave up 9 bases and V 1 base, and 9 bases lay outside the gene matches. Germline V lookup: CDR1 SEHNR, CDR2 FQNEAQ (reference sequence). This CDR3 is built from 15 residues. The CDR3 here is CASSLDYALAGEQFF. CDR3 nucleotides: TGTGCCAGCAGCTTAGATTATGCCTTAGCGGGTGAGCAGTTCTTC.

The chain recombines TRBV28 with TRBJ2-7, with no clear D. This CDR3 comprises 14 residues. The germline CDR1 and CDR2 sequences are MDHEN and SYDVKM. Trimming cost V 5 bases and J 2 bases, with 13 bases left between them. The CDR3 region has the DNA TGTGCCAGCAGTAAATCTAGTAACGCCTACGAGCAGTACTTC. It translates to CASSKSSNAYEQYF.

Of note for this clonotype: A much more abundant neighbour one base away suggests this may be a read error. The genes are TRBV20-1 and TRBJ2-1; unclear D gene. V gave up 7 bases and J gave up 10 bases, with 20 bases separating them. The germline CDR1 and CDR2 sequences are DFQATT and SNEGSKA (reference sequence). The CDR3 totals 13 residues. The CDR3 region is CSVHRATMQEQFF. In nucleotides, the CDR3 is TGCAGTGTCCATAGGGCCACGATGCAGGAGCAGTTCTTC.

This clonotype occurred many times. This chain uses TRBV29-1 with TRBJ2-5; 10 bases map to TRBD2. The germline V gene encodes CDR1 SQVTM and CDR2 ANQGSEA. The CDR3 runs 13 residues. J gave up 4 bases and V 5 bases, and 4 bases lay outside the gene matches. The DNA of the CDR3 is TGCAGCGTTTCCCTAGCGGGGGTAGAGACCCAGTACTTC. Encoded protein: CSVSLAGVETQYF.

Only a few counts were recorded for this clonotype. This rearrangement joins TRBV5-5 to TRBJ2-3; no clear D. The germline CDR1 and CDR2 sequences are SGHKS and YYEKEE (reference sequence). Trimming removed 5 bases from V and 0 bases from J, with 10 bases in between. CDR3 length: 14 amino acids. CDR3 sequence reads: CASRAGASTDTQYF. The CDR3 DNA is TGTGCCAGCAGGGCCGGAGCCAGCACAGATACGCAGTATTTT.

The V call is TRBV10-3, the J call TRBJ2-2, with D perhaps matching TRBD2 (6 bases). Germline V gene lookup returns CDR1 ENHRY and CDR2 SYGVKD. Trimming stripped 0 bases from V and 2 bases from J, with 13 bases between. This CDR3 has 17 amino acids. CDR3 bases: TGTGCCATCAGTGAGTCAGCTCGGGCGGGAAACACCGGGGAGCTGTTTTTT. Its protein is CAISESARAGNTGELFF.

This clonotype was recorded at least ten times. CDR3 amino acids: CSARFLLAPQETQYF. For the CDR3, the DNA is TGCAGTGCTAGATTTTTACTAGCACCCCAAGAGACCCAGTACTTC. The chain couples TRBV20-1 to TRBJ2-5; possibly TRBD2 for D (6 bases). The V and J ends lost 2 bases and 1 base respectively, with 14 bases between them. CDR1 is DFQATT, CDR2 SNEGSKA, per germline (reference sequence). The CDR3 has 15 amino acids.

At least ten counts were recorded for this clonotype. V and J are TRBV29-1 and TRBJ2-7, with TRBD1 matching over 9 bases. V was clipped by 6 bases and J by 3 bases; unmatched bases: 6. The CDR3 sequence is 13 residues long. CDR1 is SQVTM and CDR2 is ANQGSEA in the germline V gene. The CDR3 sequence: CSVAGQGNYEQYF. The CDR3 bases are TGCAGCGTCGCCGGACAGGGGAACTACGAGCAGTACTTC.

CDR3 coding DNA: TGTGCCAGCGGGGGGACCTTAAGTTTTGACGAGCAGTACTTC. Residues: CASGGTLSFDEQYF. This chain links TRBV6-2 or TRBV6-3 with TRBJ2-7, with D perhaps TRBD2 (6 bases). The germline V gene has CDR1 MNHEY and CDR2 SVGEGT. The CDR3 sequence is 14 residues long. V lost 8 bases, J lost 5 bases, and 19 bases lay in between.

The chain carries TRBV4-1 and TRBJ1-4; D unclear. Trimming took 6 bases from V and 8 from J, leaving 19 bases between them. The CDR3 is 15 residues long. The germline CDR1 and CDR2 sequences are MGHRA and YSYEKL. The CDR3 DNA reads TGCGCCAGCAGACTCGTGGAGATTGGGTCAGAAAAACTGTTTTTT. The encoded protein is CASRLVEIGSEKLFF.

The chain links TRBV5-4 to TRBJ2-7; 7 nucleotides agree with TRBD1. CDR1 SGHNT and CDR2 YYREEE come from the germline V gene (reference sequence). The CDR3 extends over 19 amino acids. V lost 4 bases and J lost 5; bases outside the gene matches: 24. In nucleotides, the CDR3 is TGTGCCAGCAGCATAAGGCCGACAGGGTATAGTGGAGCGACCCACGAGCAGTACTTC. Its protein product is CASSIRPTGYSGATHEQYF.

The V gene is TRBV6-6, the J gene TRBJ2-7; 7 bases map to TRBD1. The CDR3 consists of 12 residues. Germline CDR1 and CDR2: MNHNY and SVGAGI (reference sequence). V was pared by 7 bases and J by 2 bases, with 2 bases of the junction left unmatched. Here the CDR3 reads CASKGATYEQYF. The CDR3 DNA is TGTGCCAGCAAGGGGGCCACCTACGAGCAGTACTTC.

The sample holds a few counts of this clonotype. J is TRBJ2-5 and V is TRBV7-3, with a tentative D call TRBD1 (6 bases). Per the germline V gene, CDR1 is SGHTA and CDR2 is FQGTGA. CDR3 length: 15 residues. Trimming left V 5 bases short and J 2 bases short, with 15 bases between. CDR3: CASSPGTRIQETQYF. The DNA for the CDR3 is TGTGCCAGCAGCCCTGGGACACGTATACAAGAGACCCAGTACTTC.

The V gene is TRBV28, the J gene TRBJ1-2; 10 positions match TRBD1. The length of the CDR3 is 13 residues. V was clipped by 8 bases and J by 8 bases; unmatched bases: 8. The germline gives CDR1 MDHEN, CDR2 SYDVKM. CDR3 nucleotides: TGTGCCAGCCTCCGGGACAGGGGAGAGGGCTACACCTTC. This encodes CASLRDRGEGYTF.

This clonotype was picked up many times. The chain joins TRBV6-5 to TRBJ1-1; 9 bases align to TRBD1. CDR1 MNHEY and CDR2 SVGAGI come from the germline V gene. The CDR3 runs to 14 residues. V dropped 6 bases and J dropped 5; count of bases not matched to a gene: 7. CDR3 loop: CASSWGQGGTEAFF. The CDR3, as DNA: TGTGCCAGCAGCTGGGGACAGGGTGGTACTGAAGCTTTCTTT.

The chain is built from TRBV11-2 and TRBJ2-1; 7 positions match TRBD1. Trimming removed 5 bases from V and 0 bases from J; junction bases left unmatched: 7. Looked up from germline, CDR1 is SGHAT and CDR2 is FQNNGV. The CDR3 length is 16 residues. The DNA for the CDR3 is TGTGCCAGCAGCCTGCGGACAGGAGTCTCCTACAATGAGCAGTTCTTC. Protein product: CASSLRTGVSYNEQFF.

In its sample, this clonotype was seen a few times. This chain links TRBV2 with TRBJ1-6; weak D call: TRBD1 (5 bases). Germline lookup yields CDR1 SNHLY and CDR2 FYNNEI. This CDR3 region has 15 residues. V was pared by 3 bases and J by 3 bases, with 9 bases between. CDR3 in amino acids: CASSDAGSYNSPLHF. The CDR3, as DNA: TGTGCCAGCAGTGATGCAGGGAGCTATAATTCACCCCTCCACTTT.

In its sample, this clonotype was seen many times. The chain is built from TRBV10-3 and TRBJ2-3, with 10 bases aligning to TRBD1. In germline, CDR1 is ENHRY, CDR2 SYGVKD. The length of the CDR3 is 14 residues. V dropped 7 bases and J dropped 1; count of bases not matched to a gene: 2. For the CDR3, the DNA is TGTGCCATCAAGGGGACAGGGGGCACAGATACGCAGTATTTT. Protein product: CAIKGTGGTDTQYF.

The V call is TRBV5-1, the J call TRBJ2-3; D is uncertain. V was shortened by 2 bases and J by 2 bases, with 9 bases between the two germline ends. Germline V gene sequence: CDR1 SGHRS, CDR2 YFSETQ. This CDR3 contains 14 residues. The CDR3 region is CASSFARTTDTQYF. The CDR3 nucleotides are TGCGCCAGCAGCTTCGCAAGGACCACAGATACGCAGTATTTT.

The chain recombines TRBV20-1 with TRBJ2-5, with no clear D. The CDR3 extends over 14 amino acids. The V end lost 0 bases, the J end lost 11 bases, and 19 bases lay between the germline ends. The germline V gene encodes CDR1 DFQATT and CDR2 SNEGSKA (reference sequence). CDR3 bases: TGCAGTGCTAGAGACTTCAAGGTGCTCTACGTGCAGTACTTC. Translation gives CSARDFKVLYVQYF.

This clonotype was observed at least ten times. This chain links TRBV9 with TRBJ2-7; 13 bases are a match to TRBD2. Germline V lookup: CDR1 SGDLS, CDR2 YYNGEE. The CDR3 extends over 15 amino acids. V shed 0 bases and J 5 bases; nucleotides not matched to a gene: 2. CDR3 residues: CASSVGLAGGDEQYF. CDR3 bases: TGTGCCAGCAGCGTAGGACTAGCGGGGGGCGACGAGCAGTACTTC.